The TCR beta chain described here comes from a study of technical replicates of blood from a few donors. Assay: immunoSEQ multiplex PCR; the TCRdb copy retains only in-frame clones and omits some. The sample has roughly 62,000 clones, roughly 94% seen once. This clone was detected only once. This clonotype was obtained from a human donor in good health. Some clones in this sample may be carry-over from other donors' samples. Material for sequencing was PBMCs.

The CDR3 protein is CASSLGAAYEQYF. The CDR3 bases are TGTGCCAGCAGTTTAGGCGCGGCATACGAGCAGTACTTC. The chain joins TRBV27 to TRBJ2-7; no reliable D call. The V end lost 2 bases, the J end lost 4 bases, and 9 bases lay between the germline ends. The CDR3 is made up of 13 amino acids. Germline V gene data show CDR1 as MNHEY and CDR2 as SMNVEV (reference sequence).